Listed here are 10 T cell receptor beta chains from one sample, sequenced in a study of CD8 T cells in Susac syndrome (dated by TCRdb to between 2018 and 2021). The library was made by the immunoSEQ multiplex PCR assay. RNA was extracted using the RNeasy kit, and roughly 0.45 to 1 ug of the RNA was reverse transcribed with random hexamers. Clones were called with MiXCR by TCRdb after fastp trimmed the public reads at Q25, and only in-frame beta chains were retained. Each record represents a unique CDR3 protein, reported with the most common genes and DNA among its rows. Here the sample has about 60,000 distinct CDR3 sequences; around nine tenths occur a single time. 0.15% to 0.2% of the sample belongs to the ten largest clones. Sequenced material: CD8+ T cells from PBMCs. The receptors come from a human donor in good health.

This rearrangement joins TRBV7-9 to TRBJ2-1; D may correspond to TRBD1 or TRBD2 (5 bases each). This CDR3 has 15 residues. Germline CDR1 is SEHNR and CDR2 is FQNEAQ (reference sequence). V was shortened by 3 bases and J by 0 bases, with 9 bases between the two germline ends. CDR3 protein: CASSFRGASYNEQFF. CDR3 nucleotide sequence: TGTGCCAGCAGCTTCCGAGGGGCCTCCTACAATGAGCAGTTCTTC.

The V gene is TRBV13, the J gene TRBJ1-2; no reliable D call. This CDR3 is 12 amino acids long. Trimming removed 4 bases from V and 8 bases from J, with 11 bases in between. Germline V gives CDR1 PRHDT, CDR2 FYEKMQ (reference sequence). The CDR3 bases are TGTGCCAGCAGCTCAGAAAAACCCGGCTACACCTTC. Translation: CASSSEKPGYTF.

CDR3 loop: CASSPIGGNTGELFF. The CDR3 nucleotides read TGTGCCAGCAGCCCCATAGGGGGGAACACCGGGGAGCTGTTTTTT. J is TRBJ2-2 and V is TRBV7-9, with a weak D call TRBD1 (6 bases). Trimming shortened V by 5 bases and J by 1 base, and 11 bases separated the two germline ends. CDR3 length: 15 residues. CDR1 and CDR2 from the germline V gene are SEHNR and FQNEAQ (reference sequence).

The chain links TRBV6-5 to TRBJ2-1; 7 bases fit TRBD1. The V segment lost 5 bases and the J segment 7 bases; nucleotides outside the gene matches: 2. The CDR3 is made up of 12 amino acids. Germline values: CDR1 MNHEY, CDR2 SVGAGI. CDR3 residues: CASSTQGNEQFF. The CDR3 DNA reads TGTGCCAGCAGTACACAGGGGAATGAGCAGTTCTTC.

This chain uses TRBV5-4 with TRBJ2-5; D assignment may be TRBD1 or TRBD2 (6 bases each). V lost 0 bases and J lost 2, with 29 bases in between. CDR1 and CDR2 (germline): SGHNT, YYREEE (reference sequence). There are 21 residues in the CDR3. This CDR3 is CASSLAGGLGGMGYSQETQYF. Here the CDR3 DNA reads TGTGCCAGCAGCTTGGCCGGCGGACTGGGGGGCATGGGATACTCACAAGAGACCCAGTACTTC.

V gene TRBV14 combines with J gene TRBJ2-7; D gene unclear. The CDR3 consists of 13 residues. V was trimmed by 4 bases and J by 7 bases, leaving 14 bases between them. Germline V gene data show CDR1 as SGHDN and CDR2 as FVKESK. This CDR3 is CASSLYKQLEQYF. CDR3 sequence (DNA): TGTGCCAGCAGCCTATACAAGCAACTGGAGCAGTACTTC.

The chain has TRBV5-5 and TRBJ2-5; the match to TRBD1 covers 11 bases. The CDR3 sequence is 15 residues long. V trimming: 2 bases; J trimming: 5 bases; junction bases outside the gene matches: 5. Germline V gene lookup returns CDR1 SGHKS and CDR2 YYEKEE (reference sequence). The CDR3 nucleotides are TGTGCCAGCAGCTTCGGACAGGGGGCATGGGAGACCCAGTACTTC. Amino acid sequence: CASSFGQGAWETQYF.

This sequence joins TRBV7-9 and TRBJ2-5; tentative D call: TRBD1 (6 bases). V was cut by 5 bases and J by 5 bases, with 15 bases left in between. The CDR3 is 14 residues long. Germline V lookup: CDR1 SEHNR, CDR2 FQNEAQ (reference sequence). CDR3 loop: CASSEGQLLETQYF. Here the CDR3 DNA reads TGTGCCAGCAGCGAGGGACAACTCTTGGAGACCCAGTACTTC. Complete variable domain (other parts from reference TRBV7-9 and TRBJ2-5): DTGVSQNPRHKITKRGQNVTFRCDPISEHNRLYWYRQTLGQGPEFLTYFQNEAQLEKSRLLSDRFSAERPKGSFSTLEIQRTEQGDSAMYLCASSEGQLLETQYFGPGTRLLVL.

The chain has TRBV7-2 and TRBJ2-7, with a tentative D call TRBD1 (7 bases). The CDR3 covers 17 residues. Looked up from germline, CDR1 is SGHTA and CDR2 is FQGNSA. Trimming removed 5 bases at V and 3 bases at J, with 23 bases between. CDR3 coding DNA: TGTGCCAGCAGCCCGAGGGGCCCGCGGGACAGATACTACGAGCAGTACTTC. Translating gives CASSPRGPRDRYYEQYF.

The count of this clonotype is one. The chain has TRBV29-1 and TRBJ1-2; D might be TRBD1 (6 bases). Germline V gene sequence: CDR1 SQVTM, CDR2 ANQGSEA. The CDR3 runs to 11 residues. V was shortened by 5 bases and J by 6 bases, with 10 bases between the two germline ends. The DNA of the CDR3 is TGCAGCGTTACGACAGGCCATGGCTACACCTTC. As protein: CSVTTGHGYTF.